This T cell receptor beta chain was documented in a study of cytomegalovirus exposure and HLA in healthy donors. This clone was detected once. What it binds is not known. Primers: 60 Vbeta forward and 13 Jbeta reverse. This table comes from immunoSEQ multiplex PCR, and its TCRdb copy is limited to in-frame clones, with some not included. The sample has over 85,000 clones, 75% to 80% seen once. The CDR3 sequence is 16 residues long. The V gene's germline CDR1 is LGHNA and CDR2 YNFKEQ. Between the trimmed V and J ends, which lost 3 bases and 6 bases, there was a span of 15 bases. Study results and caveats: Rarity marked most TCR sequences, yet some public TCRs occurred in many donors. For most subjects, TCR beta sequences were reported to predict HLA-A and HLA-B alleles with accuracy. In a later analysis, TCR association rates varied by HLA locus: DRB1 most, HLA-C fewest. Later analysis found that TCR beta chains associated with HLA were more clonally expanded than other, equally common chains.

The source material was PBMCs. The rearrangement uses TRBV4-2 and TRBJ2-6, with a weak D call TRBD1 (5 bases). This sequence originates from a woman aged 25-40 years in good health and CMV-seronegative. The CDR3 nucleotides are TGTGCCAGCAGCCACGTCCAGGGTCTTGAGGCCAACGTCCTGACTTTC. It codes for CASSHVQGLEANVLTF.